This T cell receptor beta chain was identified in a study of T-cell reconstitution after alpha-beta-depleted transplantation in children. Study results and caveats: Newly made T cells mostly supplied T-cell counts and diversity one year after transplant. Where some patients showed high TCRbeta diversity at day 60, it came from recipient T cells and thymic progenitors that had survived. About two months after transplant, alpha-beta T cells reportedly came from several hundred expanded graft clones.

The library targeted TCRbeta and was prepared with unique molecular identifiers. MiXCR was run by TCRdb on the PCR reads, yielding one entry per CDR3 protein. Of 250,000 to 300,000 distinct CDR3 sequences in the sample, 9.5% to 13% are singletons; the top ten hold roughly 7%. CDR1 and CDR2 from the germline V gene are SGHDN and FVKESK. This CDR3 region has 15 residues. Trimming removed 3 bases from V and 2 bases from J, with 12 bases in between. This clonotype has more than one count but fewer than ten. The target antigen is unknown. The chain has TRBV14 and TRBJ2-3; D might be TRBD2 (6 bases). The material was PBMCs, obtained before TCRalphabeta/CD19-depleted stem cell transplant. This clonotype was sampled from a boy less than two years old with acute myeloid leukemia, due to receive a stem cell transplant. The CDR3 sequence: CASSQGSGLTDTQYF. Written as DNA, the CDR3 is TGTGCCAGCAGCCAGGGTAGCGGACTCACAGATACGCAGTATTTT.